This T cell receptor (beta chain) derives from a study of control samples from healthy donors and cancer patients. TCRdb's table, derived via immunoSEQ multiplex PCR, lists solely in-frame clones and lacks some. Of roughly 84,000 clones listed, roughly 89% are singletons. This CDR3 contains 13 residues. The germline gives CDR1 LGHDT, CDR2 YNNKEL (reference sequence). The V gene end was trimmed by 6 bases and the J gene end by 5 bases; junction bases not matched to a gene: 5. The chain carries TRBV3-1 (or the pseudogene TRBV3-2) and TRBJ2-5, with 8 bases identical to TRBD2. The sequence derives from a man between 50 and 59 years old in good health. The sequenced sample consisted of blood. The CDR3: CASRRGGSETQYF. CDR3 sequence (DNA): TGTGCCAGCAGACGGGGGGGTTCGGAGACCCAGTACTTC.